This T cell receptor (beta chain) was sequenced during a study of T-cell memory formation after mild COVID-19. Per germline, CDR1 SGHTA and CDR2 FQGNSA. The CDR3 has 15 residues. V lost 0 bases and J 1 base, leaving 9 bases between the germline ends. TCRdb re-called the 5' RACE reads through MiXCR, storing one row per CDR3 protein. In the table there are 250,000 to 350,000 distinct CDR3 sequences, around 15% of which are singletons. Sequenced sample: PBMCs or a T cell subset sorted from them (not recorded which). The chain is built from TRBV7-2 and TRBJ1-2, with D unclear. This TCR derives from a man aged 18 to 30 who had mild COVID-19 (a few samples of this study predate the infection). Cell type and time point are not known. The CDR3 loop reads CASSLALSVNYGYTF. The CDR3 region has the DNA TGTGCCAGCAGCTTAGCGTTGTCAGTTAACTATGGCTACACCTTC.